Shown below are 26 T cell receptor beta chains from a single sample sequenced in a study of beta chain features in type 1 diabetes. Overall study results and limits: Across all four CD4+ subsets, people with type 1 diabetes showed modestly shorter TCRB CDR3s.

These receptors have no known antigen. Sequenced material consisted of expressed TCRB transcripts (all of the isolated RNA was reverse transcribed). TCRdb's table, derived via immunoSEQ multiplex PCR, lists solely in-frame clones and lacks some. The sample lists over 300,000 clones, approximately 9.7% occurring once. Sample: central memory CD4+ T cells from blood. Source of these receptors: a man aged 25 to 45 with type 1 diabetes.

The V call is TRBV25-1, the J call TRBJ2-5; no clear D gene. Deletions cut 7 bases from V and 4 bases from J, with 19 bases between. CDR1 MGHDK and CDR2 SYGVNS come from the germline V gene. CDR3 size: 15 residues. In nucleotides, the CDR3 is TGTGCCAGCAACGAGGCCGGACGCCCCGGAGAGACCCAGTACTTC. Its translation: CASNEAGRPGETQYF.

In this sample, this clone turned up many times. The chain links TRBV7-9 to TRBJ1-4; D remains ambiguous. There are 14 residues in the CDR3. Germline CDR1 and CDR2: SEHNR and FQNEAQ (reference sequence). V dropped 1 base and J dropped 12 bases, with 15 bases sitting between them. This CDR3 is CASSLDHLRTELFF. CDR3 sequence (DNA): TGTGCCAGCAGCTTAGACCATCTCCGAACAGAACTGTTTTTT.

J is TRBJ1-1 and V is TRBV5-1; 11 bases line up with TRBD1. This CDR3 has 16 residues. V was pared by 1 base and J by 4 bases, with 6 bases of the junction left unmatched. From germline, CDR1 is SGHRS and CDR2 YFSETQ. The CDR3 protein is CASSLTPGTGGTEAFF. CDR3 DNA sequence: TGCGCCAGCAGCTTGACCCCCGGGACAGGGGGCACTGAAGCTTTCTTT.

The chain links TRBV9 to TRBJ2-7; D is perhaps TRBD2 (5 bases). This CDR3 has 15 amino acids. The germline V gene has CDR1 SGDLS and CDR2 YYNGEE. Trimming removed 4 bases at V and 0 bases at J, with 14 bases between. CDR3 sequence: CASSSLAGSSYEQYF. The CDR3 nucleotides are TGTGCCAGCAGCTCTTTGGCGGGTAGCTCCTACGAGCAGTACTTC.

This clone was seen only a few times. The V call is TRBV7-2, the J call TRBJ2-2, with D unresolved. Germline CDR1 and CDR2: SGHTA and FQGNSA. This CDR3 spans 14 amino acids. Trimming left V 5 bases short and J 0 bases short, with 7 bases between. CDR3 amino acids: CASSPHSNTGELFF. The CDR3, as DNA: TGTGCCAGCAGCCCACACTCGAACACCGGGGAGCTGTTTTTT.

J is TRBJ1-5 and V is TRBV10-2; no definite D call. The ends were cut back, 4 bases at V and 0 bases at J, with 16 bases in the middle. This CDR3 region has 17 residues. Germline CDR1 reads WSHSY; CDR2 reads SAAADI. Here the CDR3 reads CASSGAAGRYSNQPQHF. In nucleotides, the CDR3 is TGCGCCAGCAGTGGTGCGGCCGGACGGTATAGCAATCAGCCCCAGCATTTT.

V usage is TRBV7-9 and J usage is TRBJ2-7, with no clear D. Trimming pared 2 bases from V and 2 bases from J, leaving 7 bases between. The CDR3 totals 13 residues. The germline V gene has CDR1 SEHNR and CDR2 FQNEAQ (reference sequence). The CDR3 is CASSLRDAYEQYF. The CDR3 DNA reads TGTGCCAGCAGCTTAAGGGATGCCTACGAGCAGTACTTC.

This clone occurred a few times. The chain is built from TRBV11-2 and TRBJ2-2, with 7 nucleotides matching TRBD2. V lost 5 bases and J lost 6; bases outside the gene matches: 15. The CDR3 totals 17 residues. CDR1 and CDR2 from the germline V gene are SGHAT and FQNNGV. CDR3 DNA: TGTGCCAGCAGCCCCCGGGGGGAGGGCTTCTCAGCCGGGGAGCTGTTTTTT. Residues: CASSPRGEGFSAGELFF.

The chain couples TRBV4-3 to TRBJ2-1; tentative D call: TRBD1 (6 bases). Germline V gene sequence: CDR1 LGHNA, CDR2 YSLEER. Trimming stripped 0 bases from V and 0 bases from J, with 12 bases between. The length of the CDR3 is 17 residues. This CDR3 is CASSQDWGPSSYNEQFF. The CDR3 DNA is TGCGCCAGCAGCCAAGATTGGGGGCCCAGCTCCTACAATGAGCAGTTCTTC.

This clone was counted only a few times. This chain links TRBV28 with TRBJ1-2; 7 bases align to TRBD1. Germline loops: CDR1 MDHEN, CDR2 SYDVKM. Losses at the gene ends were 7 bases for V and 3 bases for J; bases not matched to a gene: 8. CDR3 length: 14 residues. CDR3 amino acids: CASTAPGQYYGYTF. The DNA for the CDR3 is TGTGCCAGCACCGCCCCGGGACAGTACTATGGCTACACCTTC.

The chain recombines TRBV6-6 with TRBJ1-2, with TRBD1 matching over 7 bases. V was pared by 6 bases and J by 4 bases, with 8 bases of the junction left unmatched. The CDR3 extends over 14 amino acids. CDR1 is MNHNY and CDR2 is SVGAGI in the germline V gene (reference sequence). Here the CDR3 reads CASRPTGAAYGYTF. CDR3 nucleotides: TGTGCCAGCAGACCTACAGGGGCCGCCTATGGCTACACCTTC.

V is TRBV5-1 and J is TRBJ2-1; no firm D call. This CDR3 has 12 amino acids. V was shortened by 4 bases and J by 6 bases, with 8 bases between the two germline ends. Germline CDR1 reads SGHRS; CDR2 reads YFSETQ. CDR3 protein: CASSDSFNEQFF. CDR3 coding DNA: TGCGCCAGCAGCGATAGTTTCAATGAGCAGTTCTTC.

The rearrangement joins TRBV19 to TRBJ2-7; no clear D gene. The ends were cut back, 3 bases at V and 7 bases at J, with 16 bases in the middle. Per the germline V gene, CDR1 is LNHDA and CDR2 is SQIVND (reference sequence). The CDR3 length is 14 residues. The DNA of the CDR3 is TGTGCCAGTAGTATCTTATCTGGAACCCGGGAGCAGTACTTC. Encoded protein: CASSILSGTREQYF.

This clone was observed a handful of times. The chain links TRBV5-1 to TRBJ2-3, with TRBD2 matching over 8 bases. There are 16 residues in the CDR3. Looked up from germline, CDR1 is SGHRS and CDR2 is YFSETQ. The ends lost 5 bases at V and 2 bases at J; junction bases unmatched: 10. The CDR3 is CASRSGGGQFTDTQYF. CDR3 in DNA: TGCGCCAGCAGGTCAGGCGGGGGGCAGTTCACAGATACGCAGTATTTT.

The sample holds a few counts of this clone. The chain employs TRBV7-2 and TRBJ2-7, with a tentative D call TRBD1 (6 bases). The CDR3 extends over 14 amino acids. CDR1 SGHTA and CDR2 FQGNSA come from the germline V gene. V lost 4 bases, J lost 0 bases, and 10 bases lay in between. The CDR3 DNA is TGTGCCAGCAGCTCCGGGACATTCTCCTACGAGCAGTACTTC. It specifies CASSSGTFSYEQYF.

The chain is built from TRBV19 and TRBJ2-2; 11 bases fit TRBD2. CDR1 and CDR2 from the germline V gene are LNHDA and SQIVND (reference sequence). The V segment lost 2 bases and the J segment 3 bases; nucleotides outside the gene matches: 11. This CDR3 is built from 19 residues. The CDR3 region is CASSITIPGLAVHTGELFF. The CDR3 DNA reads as TGTGCCAGTAGTATAACCATCCCGGGACTAGCGGTGCACACCGGGGAGCTGTTTTTT.

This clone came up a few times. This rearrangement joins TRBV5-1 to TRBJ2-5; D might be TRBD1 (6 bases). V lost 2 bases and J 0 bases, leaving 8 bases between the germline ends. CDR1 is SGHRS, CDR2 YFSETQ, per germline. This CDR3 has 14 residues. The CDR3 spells CASSLGTNQETQYF. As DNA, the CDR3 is TGCGCCAGCAGCTTAGGGACAAACCAAGAGACCCAGTACTTC.

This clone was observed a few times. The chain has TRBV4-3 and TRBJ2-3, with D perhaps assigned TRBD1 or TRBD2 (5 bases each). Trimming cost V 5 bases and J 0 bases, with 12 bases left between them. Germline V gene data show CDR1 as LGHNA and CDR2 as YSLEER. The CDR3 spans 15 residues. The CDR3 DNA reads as TGCGCCAGCAGCAGGGACCGGTCTAGCACAGATACGCAGTATTTT. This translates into CASSRDRSSTDTQYF.

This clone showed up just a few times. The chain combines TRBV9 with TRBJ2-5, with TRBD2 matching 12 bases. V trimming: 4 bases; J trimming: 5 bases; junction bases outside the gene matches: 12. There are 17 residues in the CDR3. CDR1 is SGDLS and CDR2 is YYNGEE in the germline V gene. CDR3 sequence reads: CASSSHASGGAGETQYF. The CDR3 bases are TGTGCCAGCAGCTCCCACGCTAGCGGGGGGGCTGGGGAGACCCAGTACTTC.

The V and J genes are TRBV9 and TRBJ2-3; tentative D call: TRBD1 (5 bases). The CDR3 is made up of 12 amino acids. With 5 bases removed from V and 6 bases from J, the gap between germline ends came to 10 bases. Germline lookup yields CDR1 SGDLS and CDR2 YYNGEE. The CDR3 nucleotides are TGTGCCAGCAGTCCCAAGGGGGATACGCAGTATTTT. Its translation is CASSPKGDTQYF.

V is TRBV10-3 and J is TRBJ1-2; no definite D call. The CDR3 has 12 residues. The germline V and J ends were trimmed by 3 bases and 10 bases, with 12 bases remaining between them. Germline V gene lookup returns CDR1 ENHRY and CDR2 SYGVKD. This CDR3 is CAISDGPHTYTF. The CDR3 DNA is TGTGCCATCAGTGATGGGCCCCATACCTACACCTTC.

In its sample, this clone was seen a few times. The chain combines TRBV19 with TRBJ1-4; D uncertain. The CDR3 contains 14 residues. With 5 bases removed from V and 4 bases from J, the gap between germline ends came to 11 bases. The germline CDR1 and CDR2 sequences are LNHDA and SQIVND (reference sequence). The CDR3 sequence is CASSSPHINEKLFF. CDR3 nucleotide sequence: TGTGCCAGTAGTTCGCCGCATATTAATGAAAAACTGTTTTTT.

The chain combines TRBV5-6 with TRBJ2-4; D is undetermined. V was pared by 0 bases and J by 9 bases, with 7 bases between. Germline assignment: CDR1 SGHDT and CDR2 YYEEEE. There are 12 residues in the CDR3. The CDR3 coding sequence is TGTGCCAGCAGCTTGGCAGACACCATTCAGTACTTC. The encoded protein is CASSLADTIQYF.

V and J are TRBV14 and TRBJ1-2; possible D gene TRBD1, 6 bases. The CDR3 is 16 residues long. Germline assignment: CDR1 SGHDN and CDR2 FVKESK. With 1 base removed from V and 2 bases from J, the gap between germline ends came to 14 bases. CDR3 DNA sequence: TGTGCCAGCAGCCAAGTGCTCCGGGACACCAACTATGGCTACACCTTC. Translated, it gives CASSQVLRDTNYGYTF.

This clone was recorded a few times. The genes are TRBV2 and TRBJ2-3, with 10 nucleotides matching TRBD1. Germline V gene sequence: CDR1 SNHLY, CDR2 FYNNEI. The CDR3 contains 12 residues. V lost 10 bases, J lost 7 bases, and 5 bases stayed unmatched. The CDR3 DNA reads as TGTGCCACTGGACAGGGGGAACATACGCAGTATTTT. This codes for CATGQGEHTQYF.

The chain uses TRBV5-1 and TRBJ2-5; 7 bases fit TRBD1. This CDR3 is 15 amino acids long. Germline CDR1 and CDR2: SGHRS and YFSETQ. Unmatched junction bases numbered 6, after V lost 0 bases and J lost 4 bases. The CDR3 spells CASSLERGLRETQYF. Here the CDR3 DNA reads TGCGCCAGCAGCTTGGAAAGGGGGCTAAGAGAGACCCAGTACTTC.